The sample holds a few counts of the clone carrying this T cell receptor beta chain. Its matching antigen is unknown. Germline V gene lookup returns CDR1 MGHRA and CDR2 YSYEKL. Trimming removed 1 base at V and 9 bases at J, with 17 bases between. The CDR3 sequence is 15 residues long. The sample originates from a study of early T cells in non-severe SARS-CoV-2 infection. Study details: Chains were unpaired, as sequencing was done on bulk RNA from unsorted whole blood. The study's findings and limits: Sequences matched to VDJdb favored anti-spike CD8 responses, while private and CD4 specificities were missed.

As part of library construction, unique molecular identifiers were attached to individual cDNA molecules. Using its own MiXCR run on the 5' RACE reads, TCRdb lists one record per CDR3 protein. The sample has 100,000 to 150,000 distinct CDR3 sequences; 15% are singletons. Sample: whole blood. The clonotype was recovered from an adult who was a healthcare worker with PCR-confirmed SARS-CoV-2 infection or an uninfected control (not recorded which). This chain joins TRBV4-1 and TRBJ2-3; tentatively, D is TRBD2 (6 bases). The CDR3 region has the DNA TGCGCCAGCAGCCAAGGAGGTAGACTAGTGAGAACGCAGTATTTT. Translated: CASSQGGRLVRTQYF.